This T cell receptor beta chain was observed in a study of CD8 T cells and mutated HIV epitopes (TCRdb year 2021). A note on the overall study: Acutely infected subjects were chosen according to which epitope form their transmitted founder virus carried and according to their ELISpot responses. The study sequenced single-cell TCR alpha/beta chains of CD8+ T cells specific for non-adapted (NAE) and adapted (AE) forms of four HIV Nef epitopes. The epitopes were TL10, KY11, RF10 and TY8. Six to eight chronically HIV-infected subjects and a few acutely HIV-infected subjects made up the cohort. The same epitope was not tested in every subject, and RF10 was the only epitope examined in both acute and chronic HIV infection. Out of the 160 or so subjects screened, just a subset fulfilled the criteria needed for sorting epitope-specific T cells.

According to the study, the label for this sample's time point signals: sampled during acute HIV-1 infection (about 23-92 days post infection). Ficoll density gradient separation was used to isolate peripheral blood mononuclear cells from leukapheresis or whole blood, after which the cells were cryopreserved. Resting antigen-specific CD8+ T cells were identified by staining thawed PBMCs with HLA class I tetramers loaded with the NAE or AE epitope, without stimulation. A BD FACS Aria III was used to sort single CD8+ T cells into 96-well plates that contained lysis buffer. The library was obtained by single-cell sequencing. Single-cell cDNA was made with a method adapted from Smart-seq2 and MARS-Seq that used oligo-dT primers carrying well-specific UMIs and KAPA HiFi first-round PCR. After pooling, the first-round products went through nested PCR using template-switch oligo forward primers together with barcoded reverse primers specific to the TCR alpha and beta chains. The products were purified with AMPure XP, indexed with TruSeq adapters, and then quantified with the KAPA Universal qPCR Library Quantification Kit. TCR libraries were sequenced on an Illumina MiSeq with 2x300 bp paired-end chemistry. Per the authors' processing: After quality filtering, reads were demultiplexed to wells, mapped to the TCRA and TCRB loci, assigned to clonotypes using MiXCR, and analysed in VGAS. A modified version of the VDJfasta platform was used to deconvolute the TCR data. Analysis of CDR3 overlap between plates ruled out large-scale cross-plate contamination. Clonality was computed as one minus the ratio of unique productive CDR3s to total productive CDR3s. The public reads were reanalyzed by TCRdb: fastp trimming at Q25, MiXCR alignment, in-frame beta chains only. Rows are unified per CDR3 protein, each entry keeping the most common DNA and genes. The V and J calls and clone size are TCRdb's, not the authors'. The table for this sample lists over 350 distinct CDR3 sequences; over 45% of them were counted only once. 57% of the sample rests with the top ten.

This clonotype was seen at least ten times. A read error is likely, as this CDR3 ends without the conserved phenylalanine or tryptophan. Inclusive of both ends, the CDR3 amounts to 15 amino acids. Only the CDR3 part of the read is kept: 45 bases, read in frame from the first base. The germline V gene sets CDR1 to MGHRA and CDR2 to YSYEKL. V was cut back by 0 bases and J by 3 bases, leaving a gap of 12 bases between them. The research as a whole found: The authors acknowledged that the main limitations were the small number of subjects and how diverse the clinical presentations of those subjects were. Single-reactive CD8+ T cells appeared only in acutely infected subjects, which suggests possible clonal selection between acute and chronic infection. Only cells that had both an alpha and a beta chain were included, and some wells contained multiple alpha and beta chain CDR3s. Clonality of dual tetramer+ cells was higher in chronic subjects than in acute subjects (mean difference around 0.31), although the study did not have enough power to detect a significant difference.

This sequence uses TRBV4-1 and TRBJ2-7; the D gene is possibly TRBD2, with 5 bases matching. The sequences come from CD8+ T cells sorted from blood by dual tetramer staining, collected during acute HIV infection. In the paper's terms, the cell subset or site label means: cells binding both NAE and AE RF10 tetramers (cross-reactive), unstimulated. The origin of this receptor is a young man with HIV-1 infection. The DNA sequence is as follows: TGCGCCAGCAGCCAAGAGTCGGGAATGTTCTACGAGCAGTACATC. Its product reads: CASSQESGMFYEQYI.